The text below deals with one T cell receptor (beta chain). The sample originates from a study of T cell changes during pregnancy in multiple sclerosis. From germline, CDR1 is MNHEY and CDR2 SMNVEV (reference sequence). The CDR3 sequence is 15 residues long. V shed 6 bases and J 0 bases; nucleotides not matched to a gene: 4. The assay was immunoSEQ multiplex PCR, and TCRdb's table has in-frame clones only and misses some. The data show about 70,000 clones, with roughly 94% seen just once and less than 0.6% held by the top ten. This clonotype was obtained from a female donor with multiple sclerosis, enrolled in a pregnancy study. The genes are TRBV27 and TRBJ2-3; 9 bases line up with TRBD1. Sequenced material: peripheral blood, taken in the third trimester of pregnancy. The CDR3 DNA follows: TGTGCCAGCAGCAACAGGGGGCCAAGCACAGATACGCAGTATTTT. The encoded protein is CASSNRGPSTDTQYF.